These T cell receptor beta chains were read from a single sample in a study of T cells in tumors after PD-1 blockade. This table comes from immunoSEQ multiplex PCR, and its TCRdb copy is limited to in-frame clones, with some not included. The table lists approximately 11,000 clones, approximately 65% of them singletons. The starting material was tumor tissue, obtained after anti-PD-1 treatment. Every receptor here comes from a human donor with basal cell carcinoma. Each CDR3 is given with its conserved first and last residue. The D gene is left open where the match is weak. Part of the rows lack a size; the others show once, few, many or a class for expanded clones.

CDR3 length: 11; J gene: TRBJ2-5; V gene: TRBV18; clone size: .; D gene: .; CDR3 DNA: TGTGCCAGCTCAGGGGCAGAGACCCAGTACTTC; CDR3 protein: CASSGAETQYF
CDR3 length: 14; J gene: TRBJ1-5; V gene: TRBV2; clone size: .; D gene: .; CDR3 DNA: TGTGCCAGCAGTGATAGGGGATACAATCAGCCCCAGCATTTT; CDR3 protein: CASSDRGYNQPQHF
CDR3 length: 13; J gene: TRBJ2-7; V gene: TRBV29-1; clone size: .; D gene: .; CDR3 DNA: TGCAGCGCTGAGGAGGGTGAATGGGGCGAGCAGTACTTC; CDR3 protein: CSAEEGEWGEQYF
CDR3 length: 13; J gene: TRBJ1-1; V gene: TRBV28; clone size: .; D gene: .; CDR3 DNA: TGTGCCAGCAGTTTCTCGGTGAACACTGAAGCTTTCTTT; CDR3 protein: CASSFSVNTEAFF
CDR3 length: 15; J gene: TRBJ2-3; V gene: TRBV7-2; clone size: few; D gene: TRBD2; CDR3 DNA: TGTGCCAGCAGCTTGTGGGGGACTAGCGTAGATACGCAGTATTTT; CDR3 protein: CASSLWGTSVDTQYF
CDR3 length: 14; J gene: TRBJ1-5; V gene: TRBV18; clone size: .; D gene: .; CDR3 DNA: TGTGCCAGCTCACCGACGAAAGGGAGACAGCCCCAGCATTTT; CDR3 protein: CASSPTKGRQPQHF
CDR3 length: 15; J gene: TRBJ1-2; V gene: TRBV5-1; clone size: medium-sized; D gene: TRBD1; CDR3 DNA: TGCGCCAGCAGCTGGGACAGGCCGGGAGACTATGGCTACACCTTC; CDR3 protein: CASSWDRPGDYGYTF
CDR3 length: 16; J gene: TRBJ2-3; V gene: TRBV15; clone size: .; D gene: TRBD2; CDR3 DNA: TGTGCCACCAGCAGATCTGGACTAGCGGGTTCAGATACGCAGTATTTT; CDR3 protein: CATSRSGLAGSDTQYF
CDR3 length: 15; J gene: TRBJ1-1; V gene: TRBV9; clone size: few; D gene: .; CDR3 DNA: TGTGCCAGCAGCCCTGGGGACGGAACGAACACTGAAGCTTTCTTT; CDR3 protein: CASSPGDGTNTEAFF
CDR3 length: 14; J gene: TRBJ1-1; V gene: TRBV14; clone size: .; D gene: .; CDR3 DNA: TGTGCCAGCAGCCACAACGGTATGAACACTGAAGCTTTCTTT; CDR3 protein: CASSHNGMNTEAFF
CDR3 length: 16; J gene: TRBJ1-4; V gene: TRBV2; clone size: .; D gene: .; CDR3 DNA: TGTGCCAGCAGTCAGGGGCCTGTTTTGGCTAATGAAAAACTGTTTTTT; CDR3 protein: CASSQGPVLANEKLFF
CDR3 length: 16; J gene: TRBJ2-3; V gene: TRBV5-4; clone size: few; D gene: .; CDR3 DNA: TGTGCCAGCAGCTTGGCCGAGAAGGCTAGCACAGATACGCAGTATTTT; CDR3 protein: CASSLAEKASTDTQYF
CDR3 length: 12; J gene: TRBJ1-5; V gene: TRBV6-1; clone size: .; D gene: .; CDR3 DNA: TGTGCCAGCAGCCTCGATAATCAGCCCCAGCATTTT; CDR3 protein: CASSLDNQPQHF
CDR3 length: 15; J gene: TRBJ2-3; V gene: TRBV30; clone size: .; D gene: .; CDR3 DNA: TGTGCCTGGAGTAAGGGCCTCCCGAACACAGATACGCAGTATTTT; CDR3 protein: CAWSKGLPNTDTQYF
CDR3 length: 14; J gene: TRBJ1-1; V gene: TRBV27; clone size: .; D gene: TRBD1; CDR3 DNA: TGTGCCAGCAATAGAGGGGGCGCGGGCACTGAAGCTTTCTTT; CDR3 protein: CASNRGGAGTEAFF
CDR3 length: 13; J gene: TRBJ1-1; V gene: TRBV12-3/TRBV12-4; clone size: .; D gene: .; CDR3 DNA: TGTGCCAGCAGTCGGGGACAAGACACTGAAGCTTTCTTT; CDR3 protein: CASSRGQDTEAFF
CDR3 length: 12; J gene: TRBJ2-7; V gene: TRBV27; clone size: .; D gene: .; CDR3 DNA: TGTGCCAGCAGTGGGGGTAACTACGAGCAGTACTTC; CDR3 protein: CASSGGNYEQYF
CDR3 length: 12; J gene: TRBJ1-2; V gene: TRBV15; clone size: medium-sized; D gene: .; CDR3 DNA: TGTGCCACCAGCAGGGACAGAAATGGCTACACCTTC; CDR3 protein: CATSRDRNGYTF
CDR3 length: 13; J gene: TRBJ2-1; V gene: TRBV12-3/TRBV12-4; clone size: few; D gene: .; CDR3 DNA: TGTGCCAGCAGTTTAGCCAGCTACAATGAGCAGTTCTTC; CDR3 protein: CASSLASYNEQFF
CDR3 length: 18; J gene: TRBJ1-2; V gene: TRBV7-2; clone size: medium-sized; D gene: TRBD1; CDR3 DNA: TGTGCCAGCAGCCAGGCGACAGGGGGCGCGGGGAGTAACTATGGCTACACCTTC; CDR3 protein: CASSQATGGAGSNYGYTF
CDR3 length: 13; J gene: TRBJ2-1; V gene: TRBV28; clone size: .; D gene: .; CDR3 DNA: TGTGCCGTGTCTGGCGGGCCCTACAATGAGCAGTTCTTC; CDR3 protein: CAVSGGPYNEQFF
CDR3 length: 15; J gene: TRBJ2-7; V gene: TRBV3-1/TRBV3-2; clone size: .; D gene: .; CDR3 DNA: TGTGCCAGCAGCCAAGATTTCGACGGTCCCTACGAGCAGTACTTC; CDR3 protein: CASSQDFDGPYEQYF
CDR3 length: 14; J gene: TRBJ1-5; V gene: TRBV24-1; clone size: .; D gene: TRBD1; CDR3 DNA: TGTGCCACCAGCCCGGACAGGACGGGTCAGCCCCAGCATTTT; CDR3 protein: CATSPDRTGQPQHF
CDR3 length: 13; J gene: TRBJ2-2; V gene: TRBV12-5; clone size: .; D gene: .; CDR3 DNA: TGTGCTAGTGGGTGGTCGGGGACCGGGGAGCTGTTTTTT; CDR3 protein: CASGWSGTGELFF
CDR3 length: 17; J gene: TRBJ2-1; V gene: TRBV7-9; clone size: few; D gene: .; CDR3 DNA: TGTGCCAGCAGCTTAGTTAGGCTAACGAGCTCCTACAATGAGCAGTTCTTC; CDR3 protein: CASSLVRLTSSYNEQFF
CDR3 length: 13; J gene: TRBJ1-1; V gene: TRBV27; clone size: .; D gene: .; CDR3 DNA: TGTGCCAGCAAGTACGGCTTAAACACTGAAGCTTTCTTT; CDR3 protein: CASKYGLNTEAFF
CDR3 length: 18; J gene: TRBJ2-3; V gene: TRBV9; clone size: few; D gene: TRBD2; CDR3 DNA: TGTGCCAGCAGCCCCAAGATGGGGGTAGCGGGGGGGACAGATACGCAGTATTTT; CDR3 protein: CASSPKMGVAGGTDTQYF
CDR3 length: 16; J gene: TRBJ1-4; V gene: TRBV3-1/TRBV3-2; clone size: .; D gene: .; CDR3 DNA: TGTGCCAGCAGCCTTACCTCTACGGGACCTAATGAAAAACTGTTTTTT; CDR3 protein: CASSLTSTGPNEKLFF
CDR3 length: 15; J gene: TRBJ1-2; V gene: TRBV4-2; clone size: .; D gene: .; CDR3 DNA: TGTGCCAGCAGCCCCAATCGTCAGGGGTACTATGGCTACACCTTC; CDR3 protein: CASSPNRQGYYGYTF
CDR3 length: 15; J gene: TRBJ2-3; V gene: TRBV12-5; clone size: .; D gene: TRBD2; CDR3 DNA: TGTGCTAGCTGTCGGGGGGGCGGGGGCACAGATACGCAGTATTTT; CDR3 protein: CASCRGGGGTDTQYF
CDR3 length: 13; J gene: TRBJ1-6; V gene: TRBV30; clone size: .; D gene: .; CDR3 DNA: TGTGCCTGGAGTGCAGGGAGCGAATCACCCCTCCACTTT; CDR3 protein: CAWSAGSESPLHF
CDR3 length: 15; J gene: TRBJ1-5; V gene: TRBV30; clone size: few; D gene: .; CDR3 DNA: TGTGCCTGGAGTGTAAGGCAGGGAGGAAATCAGCCCCAGCATTTT; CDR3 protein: CAWSVRQGGNQPQHF
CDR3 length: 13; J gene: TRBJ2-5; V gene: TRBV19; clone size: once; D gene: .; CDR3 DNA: TGTGCCAGTAGTATAACGGGTGCGGCGACCCAGTACTTC; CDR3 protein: CASSITGAATQYF
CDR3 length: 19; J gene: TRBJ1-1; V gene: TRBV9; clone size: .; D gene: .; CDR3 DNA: TGTGCCAGCAGCTCGTTGCCTCAGCCCACCGGGACAATGAACACTGAAGCTTTCTTT; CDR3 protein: CASSSLPQPTGTMNTEAFF
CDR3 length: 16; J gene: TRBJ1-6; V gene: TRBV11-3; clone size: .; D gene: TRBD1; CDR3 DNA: TGTGCCAGCAACCCCGGGACAGGGGGTTATAATTCACCCCTCCACTTT; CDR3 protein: CASNPGTGGYNSPLHF
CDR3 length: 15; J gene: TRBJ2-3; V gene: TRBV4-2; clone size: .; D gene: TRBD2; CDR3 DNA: TGTGCCAGCAGCCAGACTAGCGGGGTCACAGATACGCAGTATTTT; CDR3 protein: CASSQTSGVTDTQYF
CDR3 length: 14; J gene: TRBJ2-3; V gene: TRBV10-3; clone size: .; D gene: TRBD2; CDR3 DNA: TGTGCCATCAGTGCGGGACTAGGCACAGATACGCAGTATTTT; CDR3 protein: CAISAGLGTDTQYF
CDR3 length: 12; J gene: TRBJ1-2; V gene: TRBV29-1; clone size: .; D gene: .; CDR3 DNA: TGCAGCGTCGGCGAGAGACTCATTAGTCCCACCTTC; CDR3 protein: CSVGERLISPTF
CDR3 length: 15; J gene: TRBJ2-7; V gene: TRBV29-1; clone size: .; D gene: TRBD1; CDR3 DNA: TGCAGCGTTGAGGCTAACGGACAGGGACGGTACGAGCAGTACTTC; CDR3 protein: CSVEANGQGRYEQYF
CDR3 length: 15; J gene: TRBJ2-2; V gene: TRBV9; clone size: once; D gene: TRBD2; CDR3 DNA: TGTGCCAGCAGCGTGGCGGGGGGAAACACCGGGGAGCTGTTTTTT; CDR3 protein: CASSVAGGNTGELFF
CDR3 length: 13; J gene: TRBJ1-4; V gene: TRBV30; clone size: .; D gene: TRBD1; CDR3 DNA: TGTGCCGGAACAGGGGGATTTAATGAAAAACTGTTTTTT; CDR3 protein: CAGTGGFNEKLFF
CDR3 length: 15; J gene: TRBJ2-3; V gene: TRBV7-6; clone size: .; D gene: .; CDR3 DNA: TGTGCCAGCAGCTTATTTGGCAGGGACACAGATACGCAGTATTTT; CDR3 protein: CASSLFGRDTDTQYF
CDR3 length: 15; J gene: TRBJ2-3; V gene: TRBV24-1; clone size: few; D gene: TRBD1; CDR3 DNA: TGTGCCACCAGTGAGTGGACAGGGGTGGCAGATACGCAGTATTTT; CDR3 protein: CATSEWTGVADTQYF
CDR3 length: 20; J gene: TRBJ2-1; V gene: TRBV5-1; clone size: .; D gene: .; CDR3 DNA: TGCGCCAGCAGCGGGCGTGGAGCTGATGACAGCGAGAGCTCCTACAATGAGCAGTTCTTC; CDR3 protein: CASSGRGADDSESSYNEQFF
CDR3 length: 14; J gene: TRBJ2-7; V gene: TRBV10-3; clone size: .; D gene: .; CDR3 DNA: TGTGCCATCAGTGCACCAGACCCACGCTACGAGCAGTACTTC; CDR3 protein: CAISAPDPRYEQYF
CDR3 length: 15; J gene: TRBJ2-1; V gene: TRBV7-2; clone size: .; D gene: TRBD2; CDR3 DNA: TGTGCCAGCAGCTTGGGGACTAGCATAAACAATGAGCAGTTCTTC; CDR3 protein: CASSLGTSINNEQFF
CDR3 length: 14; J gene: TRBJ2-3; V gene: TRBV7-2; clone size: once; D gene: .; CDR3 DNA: TGTGCCAGCAGCTTAATGGCGGTAACAGATACGCAGTATTTT; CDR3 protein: CASSLMAVTDTQYF
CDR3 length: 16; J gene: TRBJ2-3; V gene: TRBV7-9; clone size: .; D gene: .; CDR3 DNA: TGTGCCAGCAGCCCGACGTCCGTGCCGACCGGGGATACGCAGTATTTT; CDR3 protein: CASSPTSVPTGDTQYF
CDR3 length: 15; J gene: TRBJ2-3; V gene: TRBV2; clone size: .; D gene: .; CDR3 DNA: TGTGCCAGCAGGGCTCAGGGGTCTGGCGCAGATACGCAGTATTTT; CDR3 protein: CASRAQGSGADTQYF
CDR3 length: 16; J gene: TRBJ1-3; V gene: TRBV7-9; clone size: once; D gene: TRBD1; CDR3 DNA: TGTGCCAGCACCCTAGGGGGCCAGGGGGCCAGAAACACCATATATTTT; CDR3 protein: CASTLGGQGARNTIYF
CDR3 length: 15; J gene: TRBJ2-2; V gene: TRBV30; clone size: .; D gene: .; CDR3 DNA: TGTGCCTGGCGCCGTGGGGGAGCATCCACCCGGGAGCTGTTTTTT; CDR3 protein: CAWRRGGASTRELFF
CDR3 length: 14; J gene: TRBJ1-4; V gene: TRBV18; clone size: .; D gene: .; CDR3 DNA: TGTGCCAGCTCACCAGGGGACGGGGATGAAAAACTGTTTTTT; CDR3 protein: CASSPGDGDEKLFF
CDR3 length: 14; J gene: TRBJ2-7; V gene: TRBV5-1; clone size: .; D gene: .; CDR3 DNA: TGCGCCAGCAGCTTGAGATGGGGCCCCTACGAGCAGTACTTC; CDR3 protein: CASSLRWGPYEQYF
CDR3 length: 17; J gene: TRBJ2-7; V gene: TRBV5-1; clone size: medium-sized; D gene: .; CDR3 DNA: TGCGCCAGCAGCTTGGCTCTCGGGCAGGGGGGTACCTACGAGCAGTACTTC; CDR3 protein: CASSLALGQGGTYEQYF
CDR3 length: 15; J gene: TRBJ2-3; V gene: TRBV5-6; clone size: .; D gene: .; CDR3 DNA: TGTGCCAGCAGCTCCTGGGGGGGCCCAGGGGATACGCAGTATTTT; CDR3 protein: CASSSWGGPGDTQYF
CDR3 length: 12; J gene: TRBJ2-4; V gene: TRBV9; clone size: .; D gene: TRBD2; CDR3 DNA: TGTGCCAGCAGAGGACTAGAGGATATTCAGTACTTC; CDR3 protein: CASRGLEDIQYF
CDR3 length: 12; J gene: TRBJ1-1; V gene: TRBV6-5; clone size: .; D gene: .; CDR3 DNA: TGTGCCAGCAGTTCAGGGTACACTGAAGCTTTCTTT; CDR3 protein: CASSSGYTEAFF
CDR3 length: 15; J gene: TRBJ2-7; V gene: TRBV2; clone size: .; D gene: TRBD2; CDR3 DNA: TGTGCCAGCAGCCGGACTAGCGGGGGGACCAACGAGCAGTACTTC; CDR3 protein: CASSRTSGGTNEQYF
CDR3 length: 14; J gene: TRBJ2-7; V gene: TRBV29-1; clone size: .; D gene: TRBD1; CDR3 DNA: TGCAGGACTCCGGGACAGGGATTCCCTTACGAGCAGTACTTC; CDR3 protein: CRTPGQGFPYEQYF